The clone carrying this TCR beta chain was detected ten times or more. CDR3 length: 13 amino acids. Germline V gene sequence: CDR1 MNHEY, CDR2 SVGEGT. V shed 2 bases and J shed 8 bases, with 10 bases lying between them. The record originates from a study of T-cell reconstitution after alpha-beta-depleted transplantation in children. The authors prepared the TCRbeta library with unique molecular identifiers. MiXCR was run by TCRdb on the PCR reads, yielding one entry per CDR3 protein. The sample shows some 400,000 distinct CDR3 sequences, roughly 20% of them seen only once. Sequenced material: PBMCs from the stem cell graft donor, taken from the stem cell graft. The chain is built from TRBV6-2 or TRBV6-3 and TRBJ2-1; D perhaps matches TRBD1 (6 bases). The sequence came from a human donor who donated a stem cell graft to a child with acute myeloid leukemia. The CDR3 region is CASSYRGLDEQFF. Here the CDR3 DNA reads TGTGCCAGCAGTTACAGGGGGTTAGATGAGCAGTTCTTC.